These 11 T cell receptor beta chains were all obtained from the same sample, sequenced in a study of long-term antiretroviral therapy in people with HIV (dated by TCRdb to 2021 to 2024). The immunoSEQ hsTCRB v3.0 assay was used at survey level resolution for TRB variable region sequencing. TCRdb provides this immuneACCESS table in a form limited to in-frame rearrangements. Some clones are lacking; in checked studies, under half of them reflect an unresolved V gene, and why the rest are absent is not known. The sample includes about 25,000 clones, with approximately 79% observed a single time. The ten largest clonotypes hold about 9% of the sample. The sequences come from unsorted PBMCs, collected 1.2 years after starting antiretroviral therapy. Receptors were obtained from a woman aged 40 to 50 with HIV.

CDR3 protein: CASSSVTNTGELFF. The CDR3 bases are TGTGCCAGCTCATCGGTCACGAACACCGGGGAGCTGTTTTTT. The V gene is TRBV18, the J gene TRBJ2-2; D ambiguous. V shed 5 bases and J shed 0 bases, with 7 bases lying between them. From germline, CDR1 is KGHSH and CDR2 LQKENI. This CDR3 contains 14 residues.

This clone showed up just once. The chain employs TRBV7-9 and TRBJ2-5, with D maybe TRBD1 (6 bases). This CDR3 contains 16 residues. Germline V CDR1 and CDR2: SEHNR, FQNEAQ (reference sequence). Deletions cut 5 bases from V and 5 bases from J, with 21 bases between. Here the CDR3 DNA reads TGTGCCAGCAGCCTCGGTTGGACAGCCGAAAGGGAGACCCAGTACTTC. Its protein product is CASSLGWTAERETQYF.

CDR3 sequence: CASSLRPNRDTEAFF. CDR3 sequence (DNA): TGTGCCAGCAGTTTAAGACCTAACCGGGACACTGAAGCTTTCTTT. The chain couples TRBV27 to TRBJ1-1; the D is unclear. V was cut by 2 bases and J by 3 bases, with 13 bases left in between. Germline assignment: CDR1 MNHEY and CDR2 SMNVEV (reference sequence). This CDR3 contains 15 residues.

The rearrangement links TRBV11-2 to TRBJ2-7; TRBD1 matches 8 bases. The CDR3 totals 15 residues. CDR1 is SGHAT, CDR2 FQNNGV, per germline. The junction had 9 bases not matched to a gene; V was cut back by 6 bases and J by 2 bases. For the CDR3, the DNA is TGTGCCAGCAGGGACGACAGGGGCTTTACCTACGAGCAGTACTTC. Amino acids: CASRDDRGFTYEQYF.

In its sample, this clone ranks as large (0.1 to 1%). The genes are TRBV27 and TRBJ2-7, with 8 bases aligning to TRBD1. From germline, CDR1 is MNHEY and CDR2 SMNVEV (reference sequence). The CDR3 covers 15 residues. Germline trimming cut 5 bases from V and 3 bases from J; bases unmatched to any gene: 9. CDR3 sequence (DNA): TGTGCCAGCAGTCCCAACCTGGGACAGGACTACGAGCAGTACTTC. Amino acid sequence: CASSPNLGQDYEQYF.

This chain connects TRBV7-9 to TRBJ1-2, with 12 positions matching TRBD1. The CDR3 consists of 14 residues. The V and J ends lost 4 bases and 7 bases, in that order; junction bases with no gene match: 4. The germline gives CDR1 SEHNR, CDR2 FQNEAQ (reference sequence). The chain's CDR3 is CASSSGTGGLGYTF. The CDR3 DNA sequence: TGTGCCAGCAGCTCTGGGACAGGGGGCCTTGGCTACACCTTC. The entire variable domain, with the rest obtained from reference TRBV7-9 and TRBJ1-2, is as follows: DTGVSQNPRHKITKRGQNVTFRCDPISEHNRLYWYRQTLGQGPEFLTYFQNEAQLEKSRLLSDRFSAERPKGSFSTLEIQRTEQGDSAMYLCASSSGTGGLGYTFGSGTRLTVV.

V gene TRBV14 combines with J gene TRBJ2-5, with 7 bases fitting TRBD1. The germline CDR1 and CDR2 sequences are SGHDN and FVKESK. This CDR3 contains 15 residues. Trimming took 7 bases from V and 4 from J; bases not matched to a gene: 12. CDR3 region: CASTLTGRSRETQYF. The CDR3 DNA is TGTGCCAGCACCTTGACAGGGCGCAGCAGAGAGACCCAGTACTTC.

The J gene is TRBJ1-2, the V gene TRBV10-1; possible D gene TRBD1, 5 bases. Trimming stripped 1 base from V and 7 bases from J, with 13 bases between. CDR3 size: 14 residues. The germline CDR1 and CDR2 sequences are WNHNN and SYGVQD (reference sequence). The CDR3 DNA reads TGCGCCAGCAGTGAGTTTAGGGGCTATGGTGGCTACACCTTC. Protein sequence: CASSEFRGYGGYTF.

The genes are TRBV4-1 and TRBJ1-1, with a tentative D call TRBD1 (6 bases). The CDR3 is 15 amino acids. In germline, CDR1 is MGHRA, CDR2 YSYEKL. The V gene lost 1 base and the J gene lost 5 bases, with 14 bases spanning the gap. The CDR3 nucleotides are TGCGCCAGCAGCCAAGGACCTCAGGGGAATACTGAAGCTTTCTTT. Translated: CASSQGPQGNTEAFF.

J is TRBJ1-2 and V is TRBV4-1; TRBD1 might be the D (6 bases). V was trimmed by 3 bases and J by 2 bases, leaving 13 bases between them. Germline-derived CDR1 and CDR2 are MGHRA and YSYEKL. The CDR3 covers 15 residues. CDR3 residues: CASSHAGATNYGYTF. CDR3 nucleotides: TGCGCCAGCAGCCACGCAGGGGCTACGAACTATGGCTACACCTTC.

This clone was found once. This chain links TRBV30 with TRBJ2-7; D not certain. V gave up 1 base and J gave up 0 bases, with 4 bases separating them. This CDR3 has 12 residues. Germline-derived CDR1 and CDR2 are GTSNPN and SVGIG (reference sequence). CDR3 nucleotides: TGTGCCTGGAGTGCAGACTCCTACGAGCAGTACTTC. Translation: CAWSADSYEQYF.